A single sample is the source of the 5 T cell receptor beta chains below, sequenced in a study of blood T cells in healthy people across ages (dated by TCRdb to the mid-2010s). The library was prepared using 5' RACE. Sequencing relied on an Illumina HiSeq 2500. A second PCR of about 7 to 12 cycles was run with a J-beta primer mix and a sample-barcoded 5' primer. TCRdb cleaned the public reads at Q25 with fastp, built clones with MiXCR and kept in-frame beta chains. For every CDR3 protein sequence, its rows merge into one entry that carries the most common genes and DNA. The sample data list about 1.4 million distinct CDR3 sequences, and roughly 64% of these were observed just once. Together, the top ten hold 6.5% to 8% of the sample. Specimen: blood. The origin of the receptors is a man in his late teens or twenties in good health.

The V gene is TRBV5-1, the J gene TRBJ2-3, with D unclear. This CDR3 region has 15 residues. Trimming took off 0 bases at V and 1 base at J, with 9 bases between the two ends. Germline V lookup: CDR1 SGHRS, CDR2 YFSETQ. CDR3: CASSLAHDGTDTQYF. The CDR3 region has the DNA TGCGCCAGCAGCTTGGCCCACGACGGCACAGATACGCAGTATTTT.

CDR3 region: CATSRANEQFF. The CDR3 nucleotides read TGTGCCACCAGCAGAGCGAATGAGCAGTTCTTC. The genes are TRBV15 and TRBJ2-1; D call uncertain. This CDR3 has 11 amino acids. From germline, CDR1 is LNHNV and CDR2 YYDKDF (reference sequence). V was shortened by 1 base and J by 7 bases, with 2 bases between the two germline ends.

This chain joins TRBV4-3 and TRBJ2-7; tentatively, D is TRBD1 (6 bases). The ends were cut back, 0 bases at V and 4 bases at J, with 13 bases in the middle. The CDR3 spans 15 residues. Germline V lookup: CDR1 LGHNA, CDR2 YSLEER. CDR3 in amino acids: CASSQEGQGLYEQYF. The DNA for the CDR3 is TGCGCCAGCAGCCAAGAGGGTCAGGGGTTATACGAGCAGTACTTC.

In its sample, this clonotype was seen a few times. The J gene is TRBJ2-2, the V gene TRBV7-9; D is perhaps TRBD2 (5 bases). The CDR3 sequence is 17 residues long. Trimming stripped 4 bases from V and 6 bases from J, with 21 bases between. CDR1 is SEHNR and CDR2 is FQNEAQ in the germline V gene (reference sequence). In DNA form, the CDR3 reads TGTGCCAGCAGCTCCTCTCTCGTGAGGGCGCGGGCCGGGGAGCTGTTTTTT. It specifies CASSSSLVRARAGELFF.

The CDR3, as DNA: TGTGCCAGCTCGATCGGACAGCTGTACGAGCAGTACTTC. This codes for CASSIGQLYEQYF. The chain joins TRBV28 to TRBJ2-7; possible D gene TRBD1, 6 bases. Deletions cut 8 bases from V and 4 bases from J, with 15 bases between. The germline V gene has CDR1 MDHEN and CDR2 SYDVKM. The length of the CDR3 is 13 residues.